A selection of T cell receptor beta chains follows, all from one sample in a study of CD8 T cells in Susac syndrome. TCRdb re-called the immunoSEQ multiplex PCR reads through MiXCR, storing one row per CDR3 protein. The sample lists 150,000 or so distinct CDR3 sequences; about 95% were seen once. The sequenced sample was CD4+ T cells from PBMCs. The receptors stem from a human donor with Susac syndrome. CDR3s include the opening cysteine and the closing phenylalanine or tryptophan. The order of the fields is CDR3 protein, V gene.

CDR3: CASSMAGNSNQPQHF; V: TRBV19
CDR3: CASSQRDYGYTF; V: TRBV14
CDR3: CASSFGDGGYGYTF; V: TRBV28
CDR3: CSVAGTSFDEQFF; V: TRBV20-1
CDR3: CASSRRTGGEGEKLFF; V: TRBV7-9
CDR3: CASSLEGGRGGGYTF; V: TRBV5-1
CDR3: CSVVERFDQPQHF; V: TRBV29-1
CDR3: CASSQDLGGKGYEQYF; V: TRBV4-2
CDR3: CASSAGGSTDTQYF; V: TRBV25-1
CDR3: CAWKPTRGSPLHF; V: TRBV30
CDR3: CASSPQGLTDTQYF; V: TRBV5-1
CDR3: CASRGGGAKNIQYF; V: TRBV28
CDR3: CSALPSDRGHFSPLHF; V: TRBV20-1
CDR3: CATTNKMGRKQYEQYF; V: TRBV24-1
CDR3: CASSQRPQAREQFF; V: TRBV7-2
CDR3: CASSPPSRSGQWNSGNTIYF; V: TRBV18
CDR3: CASSFRRGNEQFF; V: TRBV7-7
CDR3: CATSRDRGSTGELFF; V: TRBV15
CDR3: CASSEFNVKACPQHF; V: TRBV25-1
CDR3: CASSPPLFKNTEAFF; V: TRBV7-2
CDR3: CATSRGGLAGVGEAEQFF; V: TRBV15
CDR3: CSARDPLAGVTDTQYF; V: TRBV20-1
CDR3: CATSRDTVNQPQHF; V: TRBV15